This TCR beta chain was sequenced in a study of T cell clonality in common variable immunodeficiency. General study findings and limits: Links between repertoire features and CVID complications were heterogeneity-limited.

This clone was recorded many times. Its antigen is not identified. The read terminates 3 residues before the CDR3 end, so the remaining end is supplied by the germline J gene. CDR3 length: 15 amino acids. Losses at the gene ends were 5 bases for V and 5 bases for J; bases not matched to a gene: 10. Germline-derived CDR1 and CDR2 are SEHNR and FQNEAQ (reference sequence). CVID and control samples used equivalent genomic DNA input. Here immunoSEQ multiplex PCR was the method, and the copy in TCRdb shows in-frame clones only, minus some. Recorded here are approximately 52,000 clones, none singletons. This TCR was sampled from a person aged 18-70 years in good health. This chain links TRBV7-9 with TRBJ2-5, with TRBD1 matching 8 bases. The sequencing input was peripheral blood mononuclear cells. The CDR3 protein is CASSAGQGAVETQYF. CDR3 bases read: TGTGCCAGCAGCGCGGGGCAGGGGGCGGTGGAGACC.